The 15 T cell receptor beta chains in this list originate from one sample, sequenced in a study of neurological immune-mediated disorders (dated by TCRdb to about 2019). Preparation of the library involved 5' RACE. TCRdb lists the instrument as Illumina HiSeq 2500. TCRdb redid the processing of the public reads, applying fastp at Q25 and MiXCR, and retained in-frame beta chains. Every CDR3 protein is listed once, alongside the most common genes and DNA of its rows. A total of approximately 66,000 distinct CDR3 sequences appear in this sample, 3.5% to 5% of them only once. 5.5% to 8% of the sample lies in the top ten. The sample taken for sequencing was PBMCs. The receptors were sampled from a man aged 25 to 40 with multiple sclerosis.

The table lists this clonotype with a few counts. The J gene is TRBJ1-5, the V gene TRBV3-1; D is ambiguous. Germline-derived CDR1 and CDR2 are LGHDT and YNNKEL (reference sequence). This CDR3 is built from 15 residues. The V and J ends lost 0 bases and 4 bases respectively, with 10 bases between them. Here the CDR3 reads CASSQDGGGNQPQHF. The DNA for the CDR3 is TGTGCCAGCAGCCAAGACGGTGGCGGGAATCAGCCCCAGCATTTT.

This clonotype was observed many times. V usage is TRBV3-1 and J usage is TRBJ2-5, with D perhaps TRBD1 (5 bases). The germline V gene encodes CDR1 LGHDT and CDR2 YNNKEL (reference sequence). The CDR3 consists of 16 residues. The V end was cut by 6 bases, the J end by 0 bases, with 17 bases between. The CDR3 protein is CASSRTRPGYQETQYF. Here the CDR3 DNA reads TGTGCCAGCAGTCGGACAAGGCCTGGGTACCAAGAGACCCAGTACTTC.

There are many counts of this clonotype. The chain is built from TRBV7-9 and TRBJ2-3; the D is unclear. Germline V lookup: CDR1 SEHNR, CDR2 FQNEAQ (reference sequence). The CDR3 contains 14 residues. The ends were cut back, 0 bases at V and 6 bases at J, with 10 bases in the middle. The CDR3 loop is CASSLAPMVDTQYF. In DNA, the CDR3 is TGTGCCAGCAGCTTAGCCCCGATGGTGGATACGCAGTATTTT.

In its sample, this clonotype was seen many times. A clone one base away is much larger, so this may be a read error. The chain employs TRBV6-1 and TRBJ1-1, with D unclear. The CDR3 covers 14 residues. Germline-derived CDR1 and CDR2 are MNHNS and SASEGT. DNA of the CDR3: TGTGCCAGCAGGGAAGGAAAGCCGAACACTGAAGCTTTCTTT. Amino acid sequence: CASREGKPNTEAFF.

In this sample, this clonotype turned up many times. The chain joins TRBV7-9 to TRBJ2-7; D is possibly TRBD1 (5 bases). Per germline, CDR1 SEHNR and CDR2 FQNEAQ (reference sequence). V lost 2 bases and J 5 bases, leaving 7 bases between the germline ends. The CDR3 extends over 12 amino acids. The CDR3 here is CASSLSGHEQYF. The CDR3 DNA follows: TGTGCCAGCAGCTTATCAGGGCACGAGCAGTACTTC.

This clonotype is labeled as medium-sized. DNA of the CDR3: TGCAGTGCTAGAGATCACTACGGGAGTCCCTATGGCTACACCTTC. Translating gives CSARDHYGSPYGYTF. The chain carries TRBV20-1 and TRBJ1-2; no definite D call. The CDR3 loop spans 15 amino acids. The V gene lost 0 bases and the J gene lost 4 bases, with 15 bases spanning the gap. Germline V gene lookup returns CDR1 DFQATT and CDR2 SNEGSKA (reference sequence).

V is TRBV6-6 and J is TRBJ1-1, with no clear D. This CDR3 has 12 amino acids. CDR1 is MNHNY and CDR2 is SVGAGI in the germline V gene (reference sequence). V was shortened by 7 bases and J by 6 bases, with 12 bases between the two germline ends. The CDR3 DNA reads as TGTGCCAGCACCCGAATGATGGCTGAAGCTTTCTTT. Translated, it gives CASTRMMAEAFF.

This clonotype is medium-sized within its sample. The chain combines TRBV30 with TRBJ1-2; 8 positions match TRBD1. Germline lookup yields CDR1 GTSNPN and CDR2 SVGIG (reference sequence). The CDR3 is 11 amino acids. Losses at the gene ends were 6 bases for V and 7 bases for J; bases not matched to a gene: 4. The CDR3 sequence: CACRTGFGYTF. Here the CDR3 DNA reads TGTGCCTGTCGGACAGGGTTTGGCTACACCTTC.

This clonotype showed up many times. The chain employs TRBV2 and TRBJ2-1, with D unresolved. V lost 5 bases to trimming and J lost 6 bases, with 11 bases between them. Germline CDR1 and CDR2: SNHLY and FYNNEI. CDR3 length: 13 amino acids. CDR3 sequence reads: CASSRSTFNEQFF. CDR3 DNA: TGTGCCAGCAGTCGAAGTACTTTCAATGAGCAGTTCTTC.

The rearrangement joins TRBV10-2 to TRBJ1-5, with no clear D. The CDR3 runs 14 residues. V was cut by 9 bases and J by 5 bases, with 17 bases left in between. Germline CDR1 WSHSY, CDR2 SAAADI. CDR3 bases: TGCGCCAGTGGCCAGGACCCTGTATATCAGCCCCAGCATTTT. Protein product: CASGQDPVYQPQHF.

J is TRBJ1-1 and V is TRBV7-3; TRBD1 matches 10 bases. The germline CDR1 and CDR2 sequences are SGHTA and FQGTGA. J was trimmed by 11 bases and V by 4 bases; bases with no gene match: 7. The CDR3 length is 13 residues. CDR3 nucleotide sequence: TGTGCCAGCAGCTCGACAGGGGGCGTTGGGGCTTTCTTT. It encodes CASSSTGGVGAFF.

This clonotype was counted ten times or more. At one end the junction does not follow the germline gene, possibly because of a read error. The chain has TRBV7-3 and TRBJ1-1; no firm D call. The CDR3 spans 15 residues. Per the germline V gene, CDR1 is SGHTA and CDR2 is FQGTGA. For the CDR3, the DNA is TGTGCCAGCAGCCGGAGCCCGGAACCGAACTCTGAAGCTTTCTTT. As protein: CASSRSPEPNSEAFF.

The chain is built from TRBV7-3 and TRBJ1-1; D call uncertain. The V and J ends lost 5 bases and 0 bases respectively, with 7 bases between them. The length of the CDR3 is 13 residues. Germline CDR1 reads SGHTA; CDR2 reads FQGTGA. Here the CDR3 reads CASSRKMNTEAFF. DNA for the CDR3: TGTGCCAGCAGCAGAAAGATGAACACTGAAGCTTTCTTT.

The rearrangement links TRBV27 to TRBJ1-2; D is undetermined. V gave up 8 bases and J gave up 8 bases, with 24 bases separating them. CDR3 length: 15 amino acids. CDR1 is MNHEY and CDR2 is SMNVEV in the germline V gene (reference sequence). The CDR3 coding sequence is TGTGCCAGCTCTGCCTCCCTGGGCGACCTCGGGGGCTACACCTTC. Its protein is CASSASLGDLGGYTF.

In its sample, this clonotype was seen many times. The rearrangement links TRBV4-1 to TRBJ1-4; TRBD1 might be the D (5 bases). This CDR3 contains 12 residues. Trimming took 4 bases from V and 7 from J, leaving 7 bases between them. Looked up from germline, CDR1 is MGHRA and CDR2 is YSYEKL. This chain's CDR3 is CASSLGGEKLFF. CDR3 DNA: TGCGCCAGCAGCCTTGGGGGTGAAAAACTGTTTTTT.